The subject of this entry is one T cell receptor (beta chain). Its antigen remains unknown. The data derive from a study of PD-1 blockade in classical Hodgkin lymphoma. The germline V gene has CDR1 SQVTM and CDR2 ANQGSEA. V shed 0 bases, J shed 5 bases, and the junction held 12 bases outside the gene matches. CDR3 length equals 17 residues. Libraries were prepared by immunoSEQ multiplex PCR; TCRdb keeps only in-frame clonotypes and omits some of them. The table records about 28,000 clones, 70% to 90% of them present only once. Overall study findings and caveats: It was reported that newly diagnosed patients had less baseline TCR diversity than healthy donors. For complete responders, baseline diversity was comparable to that of newly diagnosed patients.

Relapse after autologous stem cell transplantation occurred in every patient, and brentuximab vedotin exposure varied. The V call is TRBV29-1, the J call TRBJ1-4; 7 bases match TRBD1. This TCR derives from a human donor with classical Hodgkin lymphoma. The starting material was peripheral blood mononuclear cells (PBMCs), obtained before the second cycle of nivolumab. The CDR3 DNA sequence: TGCAGCGTTGAAGAGAAGGGGGCGACAAGTGGGAATGAAAAACTGTTTTTT. Its protein product is CSVEEKGATSGNEKLFF.